This TCR beta chain was recovered during a study of human T cells and chemical hapten exposure. Study-wide findings and caveats: Among TCRs, those above 1 in 1000 frequency were unaffected by DPC sensitization.

Unique molecular identifiers were attached to individual cDNA molecules within the library. TCRdb processed the RACE reads anew with MiXCR; each CDR3 protein has one entry. The table records tens of thousands of distinct CDR3 sequences, roughly 9.6% of them present only once. This clonotype turned up a few times. The antigen is unknown. Time point meaning: patch test 1, 2 weeks after DPC sensitization. Treatment described: therapeutic diphenylcyclopropenone sensitization with weekly scalp DPC. The study extracted total RNA from unfractionated whole blood. People who gave samples had alopecia, were 18 to 70 years old, and were suitable for DPC. Material: whole blood, obtained in connection with sensitization to the hapten diphenylcyclopropenone (DPC). The source is a woman aged 40 to 50 with alopecia areata. Some clones in this sample may be carry-over from other donors' samples.

The CDR3 DNA sequence: TGTGCCAGCAGCTTAGCGCTCGCCGGCGCTAGCACAGATACGCAGTATTTT. As protein: CASSLALAGASTDTQYF. The chain recombines TRBV7-8 with TRBJ2-3; D not certain. The V and J ends lost 0 bases and 0 bases respectively, with 13 bases between them. Germline values: CDR1 SGHVS, CDR2 FQNEAQ. The CDR3 is 17 residues long. The complete variable domain, with remaining parts taken from reference TRBV7-8 and TRBJ2-3, reads GAGVSQSPRYKVAKRGQDVALRCDPISGHVSLFWYQQALGQGPEFLTYFQNEAQLDKSGLPSDRFFAERPEGSVSTLKIQRTQQEDSAVYLCASSLALAGASTDTQYFGPGTRLTVL.